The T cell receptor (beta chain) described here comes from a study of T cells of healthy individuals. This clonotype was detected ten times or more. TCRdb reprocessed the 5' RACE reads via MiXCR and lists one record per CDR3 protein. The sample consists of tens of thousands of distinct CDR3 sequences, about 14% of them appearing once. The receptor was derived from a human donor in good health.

The CDR3 bases are TGCAGTGCTATGGGGACTAGCGGGAGGAACGAGCAGTACTTC. Its translation is CSAMGTSGRNEQYF. The rearrangement uses TRBV20-1 and TRBJ2-7; 15 positions match TRBD2. J lost 5 bases, V lost 4 bases, and 3 bases had no gene match. The germline CDR1 and CDR2 sequences are DFQATT and SNEGSKA (reference sequence). This CDR3 spans 14 amino acids.